This T cell receptor (beta chain) was retrieved from a study of tumor-infiltrating lymphocytes in primary liver carcinoma. Germline DNA was also extracted, with blood RNA taken from unsorted whole blood. Chronic HBV infection affected patients, none of whom had received treatment. A primer in the constant region served to generate TCR beta cDNA from approximately 500 ng of total RNA. Libraries covering TCR beta were generated through three nested multiplex PCR rounds (using a slightly modified ARM-PCR). Amplification in the first two PCR rounds was performed using TRBV1-TRBV30 forward primers and a C-beta reverse primer for approximately 10 cycles each. TCRdb fed the multiplex PCR reads into MiXCR, producing one record per CDR3 protein. The sample consists of 310,000 or so distinct CDR3 sequences, around three fifths of them appearing once. The CDR3 extends over 18 amino acids. Trimming took off 7 bases at V and 4 bases at J, with 28 bases between the two ends. Germline-derived CDR1 and CDR2 are SGHAT and FQNNGV.

General observations from the study: Tumor top-250-clone fractions significantly exceeded those of blood (p = 0.039). Tumor-adjacent and tumor-blood pairs shared less of their repertoires than tumor region pairs shared.

With respect to this clonotype: No antigen is known for it.

Sequencing input: peripheral blood. This receptor was identified in a man aged 35 to 55 with primary liver carcinoma and hepatitis B virus infection. The chain recombines TRBV11-2 with TRBJ2-5; TRBD1 or TRBD2 may be the D gene (6 bases each). CDR3 residues: CASKALGHGRTTGETQYF. CDR3 in DNA: TGTGCCAGCAAGGCCTTGGGACATGGGAGGACCACAGGAGAGACCCAGTACTTC. Variable domain in full (rest from reference TRBV11-2 and TRBJ2-5): EAGVAQSPRYKIIEKRQSVAFWCNPISGHATLYWYQQILGQGPKLLIQFQNNGVVDDSQLPKDRFSAERLKGVDSTLKIQPAKLEDSAVYLCASKALGHGRTTGETQYFGPGTRLLVL.